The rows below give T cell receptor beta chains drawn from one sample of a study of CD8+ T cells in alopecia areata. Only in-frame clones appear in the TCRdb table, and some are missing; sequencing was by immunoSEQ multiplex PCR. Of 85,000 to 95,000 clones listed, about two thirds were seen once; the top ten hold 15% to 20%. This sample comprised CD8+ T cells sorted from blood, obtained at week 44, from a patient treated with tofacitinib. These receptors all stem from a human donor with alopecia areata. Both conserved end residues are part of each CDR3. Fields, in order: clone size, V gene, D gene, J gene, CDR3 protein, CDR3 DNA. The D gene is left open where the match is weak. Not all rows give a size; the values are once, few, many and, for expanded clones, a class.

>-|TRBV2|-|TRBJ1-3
CASSEEGNTIYF
TGTGCCAGCAGTGAAGAAGGAAACACCATATATTTT
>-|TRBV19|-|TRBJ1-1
CASSIERGTVNTEAFF
TGTGCCAGTAGTATAGAAAGAGGGACTGTGAACACTGAAGCTTTCTTT
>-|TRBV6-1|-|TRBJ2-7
CASSESRGGSYEQYF
TGTGCCAGCAGCGAGTCCCGAGGCGGATCCTACGAGCAGTACTTC
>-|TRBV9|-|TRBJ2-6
CASSALGGQNSGANVLTF
TGTGCCAGCAGCGCCCTCGGGGGACAGAACTCTGGGGCCAACGTCCTGACTTTC
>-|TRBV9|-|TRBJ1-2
CASSPYTNYGYTF
TGTGCCAGCAGCCCTTATACTAACTATGGCTACACCTTC
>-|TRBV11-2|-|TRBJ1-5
CASSLGSNQPQHF
TGTGCCAGCAGCTTGGGTAGCAATCAGCCCCAGCATTTT
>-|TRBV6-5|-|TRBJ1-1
CASTLDPRGEAFF
TGTGCCAGCACCCTCGACCCGAGAGGTGAAGCTTTCTTT
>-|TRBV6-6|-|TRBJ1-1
CASSSDGTEAFF
TGTGCCAGCAGCAGCGATGGAACTGAAGCTTTCTTT
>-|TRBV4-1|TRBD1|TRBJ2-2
CASSQGPGTGDYTGELFF
TGCGCCAGCAGCCAAGGACCGGGGACAGGGGACTACACCGGGGAGCTGTTTTTT
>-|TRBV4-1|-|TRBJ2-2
CASTPESWASGELFF
TGCGCCAGCACCCCTGAGTCGTGGGCCAGCGGGGAGCTGTTTTTT
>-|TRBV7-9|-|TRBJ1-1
CASNMVNTEAFF
TGTGCCAGCAATATGGTGAACACTGAAGCTTTCTTT
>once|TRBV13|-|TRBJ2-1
CASSPPPVNEQFF
TGTGCCAGCAGCCCTCCCCCCGTCAATGAGCAGTTCTTC
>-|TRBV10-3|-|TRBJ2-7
CAIVLLAYEQYF
TGTGCCATCGTCCTACTAGCCTACGAGCAGTACTTC
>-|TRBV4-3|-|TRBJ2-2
CASSQDRGAGELFF
TGCGCCAGCAGCCAAGATAGAGGGGCCGGGGAGCTGTTTTTT
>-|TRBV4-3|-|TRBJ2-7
CASSQVTGPAEQYF
TGCGCCAGCAGCCAAGTGACAGGACCGGCCGAGCAGTACTTC
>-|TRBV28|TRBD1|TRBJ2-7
CASSHRGLYEQYF
TGTGCCAGCAGCCACAGGGGGCTCTACGAGCAGTACTTC
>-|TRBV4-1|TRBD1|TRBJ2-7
CASSQRTTGSEQYF
TGCGCCAGCAGCCAAAGGACGACAGGGAGCGAGCAGTACTTC
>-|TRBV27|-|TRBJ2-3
CASSLDWSTDTQYF
TGTGCCAGCAGTTTAGACTGGTCCACAGATACGCAGTATTTT
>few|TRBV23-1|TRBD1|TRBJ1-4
CASTPTGGRTNEKLFF
TGCGCCAGCACCCCAACAGGGGGAAGGACTAATGAAAAACTGTTTTTT
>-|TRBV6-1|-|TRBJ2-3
CASSEVSGSTDTQYF
TGTGCCAGCAGTGAAGTAAGCGGGAGCACAGATACGCAGTATTTT
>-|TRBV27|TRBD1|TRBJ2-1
CASSKDRGNEQFF
TGTGCCAGCAGCAAGGACAGGGGGAATGAGCAGTTCTTC
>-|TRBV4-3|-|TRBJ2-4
CASSQDKANLLEF
TGCGCCAGCAGCCAAGATAAAGCAAACCTCCTCGAGTTC
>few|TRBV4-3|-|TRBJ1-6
CASSQETASNSPLHF
TGCGCCAGCAGCCAAGAGACAGCTAGCAATTCACCCCTCCACTTT
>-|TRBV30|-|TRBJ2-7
CAWSPGTKAVQYF
TGTGCCTGGAGTCCCGGGACCAAAGCGGTGCAGTACTTC
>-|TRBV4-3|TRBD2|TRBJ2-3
CASSQDASGGADTQYF
TGCGCCAGCAGCCAAGATGCAAGCGGGGGGGCAGATACGCAGTATTTT
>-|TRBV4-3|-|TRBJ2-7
CASSPDWGALYEQYF
TGCGCCAGCAGCCCCGACTGGGGGGCTCTTTACGAGCAGTACTTC
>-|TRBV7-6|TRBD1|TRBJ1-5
CASSLSGTGGQPQHF
TGTGCCAGCAGCCTGAGCGGGACAGGGGGTCAGCCCCAGCATTTT
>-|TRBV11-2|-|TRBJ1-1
CASSPGVGDTEAFF
TGTGCCAGCAGCCCGGGGGTTGGGGACACTGAAGCTTTCTTT
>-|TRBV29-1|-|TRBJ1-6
CSPAGRRFFSYNSPLHF
TGCAGCCCGGCTGGCAGGCGATTTTTCTCCTATAATTCACCCCTCCACTTT
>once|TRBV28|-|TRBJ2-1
CASSPDPAVLPADERFF
TGTGCCAGCAGCCCCGACCCAGCAGTCCTTCCCGCTGATGAGCGGTTCTTC
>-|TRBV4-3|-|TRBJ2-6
CASSQDYQGGANVLTF
TGCGCCAGCAGCCAAGATTACCAGGGGGGGGCCAACGTCCTGACTTTC
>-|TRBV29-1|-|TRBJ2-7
CSVEDLLGQGIHEQYF
TGCAGCGTTGAAGACCTGCTGGGGCAGGGGATACACGAGCAGTACTTC
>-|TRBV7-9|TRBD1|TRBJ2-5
CASSSAGQGNF
TGTGCCAGCAGCTCAGCGGGACAGGGGAACTTC
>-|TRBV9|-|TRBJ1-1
CASRPPGQGVAFF
TGTGCCAGCAGACCACCGGGACAAGGTGTAGCTTTCTTT
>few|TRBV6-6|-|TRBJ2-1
CASSYDASYNEQFF
TGTGCCAGCAGTTATGACGCCTCCTACAATGAGCAGTTCTTC
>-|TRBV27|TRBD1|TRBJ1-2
CASSPSQGETSYGYTF
TGTGCCAGCAGCCCATCACAGGGGGAGACCAGCTATGGCTACACCTTC
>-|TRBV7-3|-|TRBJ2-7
CASSLGPPGRMPYEQYF
TGTGCCAGCAGCTTAGGTCCCCCGGGACGGATGCCCTACGAGCAGTACTTC
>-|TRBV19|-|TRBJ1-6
CASSMVSGRSPLHF
TGTGCCAGTAGTATGGTGTCAGGGAGATCACCCCTCCACTTT
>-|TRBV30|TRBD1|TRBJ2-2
CAWRRFDRGDTGELFF
TGTGCCTGGAGGAGGTTCGACAGGGGCGACACCGGGGAGCTGTTTTTT
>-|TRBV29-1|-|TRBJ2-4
CSVGGVAKYDKNIQYF
TGCAGCGTTGGAGGGGTGGCCAAATATGACAAAAACATTCAGTACTTC
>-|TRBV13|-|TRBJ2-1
CASSLAGGSSYNEQFF
TGTGCCAGCAGCTTAGCCGGTGGGAGCTCCTACAATGAGCAGTTCTTC
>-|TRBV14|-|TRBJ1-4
CASSPTLGDEKLFF
TGTGCCAGCAGCCCGACCTTAGGGGACGAAAAACTGTTTTTT
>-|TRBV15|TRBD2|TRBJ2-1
CATSRSGGTHNEQFF
TGTGCCACCAGCAGATCCGGGGGGACCCACAATGAGCAGTTCTTC
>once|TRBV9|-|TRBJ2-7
CASSVGRNSYEQYF
TGTGCCAGCAGCGTAGGCAGAAACTCCTACGAGCAGTACTTC
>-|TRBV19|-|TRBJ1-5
CASSITATSNQPQHF
TGTGCCAGTAGTATCACGGCGACAAGCAATCAGCCCCAGCATTTT
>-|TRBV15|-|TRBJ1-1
CATSREQGMNTEAFF
TGTGCCACCAGCAGAGAACAGGGAATGAACACTGAAGCTTTCTTT
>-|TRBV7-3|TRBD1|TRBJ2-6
CASSLDRGVANVLTF
TGTGCCAGCAGCCTTGACAGGGGGGTGGCCAACGTCCTGACTTTC
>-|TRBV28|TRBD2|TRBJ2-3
CASSSGGGTSGGADTQYF
TGTGCCAGCAGCTCCGGCGGTGGGACTAGCGGGGGGGCAGATACGCAGTATTTT
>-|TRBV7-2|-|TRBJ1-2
CASSLVGEYGYTF
TGTGCCAGCAGCTTAGTAGGGGAGTATGGCTACACCTTC
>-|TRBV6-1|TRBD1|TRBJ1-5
CASSVRTGINQPQHF
TGTGCCAGCAGTGTCCGGACAGGGATCAATCAGCCCCAGCATTTT
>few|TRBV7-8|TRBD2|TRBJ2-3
CATLEKRGGSTDTQYF
TGTGCCACCCTTGAGAAGCGGGGGGGAAGCACAGATACGCAGTATTTT
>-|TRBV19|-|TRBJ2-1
CASRRRSDNEQFF
TGTGCCAGTCGGCGCCGAAGTGACAATGAGCAGTTCTTC
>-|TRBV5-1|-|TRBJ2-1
CASSLGRLTSYNEQFF
TGCGCCAGCAGCTTGGGCCGGCTTACCTCCTACAATGAGCAGTTCTTC
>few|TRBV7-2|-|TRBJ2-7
CASSLEARSYEQYF
TGTGCCAGCAGCTTAGAAGCCCGATCCTACGAGCAGTACTTC
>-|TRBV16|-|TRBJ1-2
CASSLGQPDGYTF
TGTGCCAGCAGCCTTGGACAGCCTGATGGCTACACCTTC
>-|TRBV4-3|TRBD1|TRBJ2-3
CASSQGQGLGTDTQYF
TGCGCCAGCAGCCAAGGACAGGGGTTAGGGACAGATACGCAGTATTTT
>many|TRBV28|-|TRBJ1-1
CASSLSDGEAFF
TGTGCCAGCAGTTTATCCGACGGTGAAGCTTTCTTT